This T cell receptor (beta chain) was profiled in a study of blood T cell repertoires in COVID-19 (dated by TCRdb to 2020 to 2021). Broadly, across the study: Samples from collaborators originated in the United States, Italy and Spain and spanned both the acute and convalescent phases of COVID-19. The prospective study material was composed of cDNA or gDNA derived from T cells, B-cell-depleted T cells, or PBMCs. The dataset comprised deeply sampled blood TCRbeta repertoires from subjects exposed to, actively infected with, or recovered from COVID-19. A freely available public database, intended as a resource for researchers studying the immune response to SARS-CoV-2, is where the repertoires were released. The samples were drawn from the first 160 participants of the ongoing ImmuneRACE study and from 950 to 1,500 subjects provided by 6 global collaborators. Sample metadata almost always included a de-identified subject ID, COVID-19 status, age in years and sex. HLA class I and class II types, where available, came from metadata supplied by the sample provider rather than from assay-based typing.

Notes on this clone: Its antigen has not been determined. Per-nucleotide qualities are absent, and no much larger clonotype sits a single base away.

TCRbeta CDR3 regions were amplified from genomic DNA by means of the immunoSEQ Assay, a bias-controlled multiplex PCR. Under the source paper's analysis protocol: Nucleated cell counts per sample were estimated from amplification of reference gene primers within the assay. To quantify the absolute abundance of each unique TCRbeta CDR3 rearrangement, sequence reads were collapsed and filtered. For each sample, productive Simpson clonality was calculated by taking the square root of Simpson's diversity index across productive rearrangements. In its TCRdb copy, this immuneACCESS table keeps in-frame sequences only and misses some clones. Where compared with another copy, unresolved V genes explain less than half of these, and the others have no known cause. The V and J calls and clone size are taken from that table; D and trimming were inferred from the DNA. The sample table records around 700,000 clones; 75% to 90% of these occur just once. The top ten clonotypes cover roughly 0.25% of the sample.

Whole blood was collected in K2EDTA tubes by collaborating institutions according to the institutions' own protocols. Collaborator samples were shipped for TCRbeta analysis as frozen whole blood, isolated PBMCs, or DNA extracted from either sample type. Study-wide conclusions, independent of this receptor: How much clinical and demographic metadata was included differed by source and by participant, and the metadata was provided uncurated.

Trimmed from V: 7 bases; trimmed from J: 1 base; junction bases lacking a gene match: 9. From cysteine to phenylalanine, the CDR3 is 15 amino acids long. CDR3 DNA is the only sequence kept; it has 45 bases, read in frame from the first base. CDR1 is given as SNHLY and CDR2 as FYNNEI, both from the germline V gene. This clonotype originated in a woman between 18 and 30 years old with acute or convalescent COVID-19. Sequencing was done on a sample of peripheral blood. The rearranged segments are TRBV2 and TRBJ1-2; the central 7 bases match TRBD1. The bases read TGTGCCAGCATTACAAGACAGGGAGGTAACTATGGCTACACCTTC. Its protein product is CASITRQGGNYGYTF.